This T cell receptor beta chain derives from a study of beta chain features in type 1 diabetes. Study-wide findings and caveats: For Type 1 diabetes patients, all four CD4+ subsets carried TCRB CDR3s that were moderately but significantly shorter.

V lost 2 bases, J lost 0 bases, and 10 bases lay in between. The CDR3 has 15 amino acids. In germline, CDR1 is SGDLS, CDR2 YYNGEE. This clone was counted between two and nine times. Its antigen is not identified. What was sequenced were expressed TCRB transcripts, since all of the isolated RNA had been reverse transcribed. Profiled with immunoSEQ multiplex PCR; TCRdb holds only in-frame clones, not every one. The sample lists 600,000 to 750,000 clones, under 15% seen once, with around 0.12% in the top ten. The rearrangement uses TRBV9 and TRBJ2-3, with no clear D. The source is a man younger than 40 with type 1 diabetes. Sample: naive CD4+ T cells from blood. The CDR3 loop reads CASSVFSLSTDTQYF. DNA of the CDR3: TGTGCCAGCAGCGTGTTCAGCCTTAGCACAGATACGCAGTATTTT.